The present TCR beta chain was sequenced within a study of spatial heterogeneity in lung cancer. About the study: Among detected sequences, beta-chain ones consistently exceeded alpha-chain ones in number.

In its sample, this clonotype was seen many times. From germline, CDR1 is LGHDT and CDR2 YNNKEL (reference sequence). Losses at the gene ends were 4 bases for V and 6 bases for J; bases not matched to a gene: 3. The CDR3 consists of 12 residues. Stated time point: sample taken at primary tumor resection. Samples were obtained from about 75 donors, all untreated early-stage non-small cell lung cancer patients. TCRdb re-called the 5' RACE reads through MiXCR, storing one row per CDR3 protein. Of roughly 20,000 distinct CDR3 sequences in the sample, 4.6% are singletons; the top ten hold less than 8%. The source material was PBMCs, sampled at surgery. The origin of this receptor is a male donor with early-stage non-small cell lung cancer. The J gene is TRBJ2-7, the V gene TRBV3-1; 7 bases match TRBD2. The CDR3 coding sequence is TGTGCCAGCAGCCGACTAGCACGCGAGCAGTACTTC. This gives the protein CASSRLAREQYF.